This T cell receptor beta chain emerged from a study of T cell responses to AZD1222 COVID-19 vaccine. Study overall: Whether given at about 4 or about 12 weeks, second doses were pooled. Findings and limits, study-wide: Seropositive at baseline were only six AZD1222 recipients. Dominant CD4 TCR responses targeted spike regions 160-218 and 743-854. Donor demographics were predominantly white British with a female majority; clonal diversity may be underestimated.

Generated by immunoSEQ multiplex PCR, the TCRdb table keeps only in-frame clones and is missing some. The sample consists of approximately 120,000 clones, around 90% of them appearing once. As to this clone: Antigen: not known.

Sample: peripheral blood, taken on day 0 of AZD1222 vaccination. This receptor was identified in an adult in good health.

This CDR3 reads CASSLTGGTEAFF. The CDR3 DNA reads as TGCGCCAGCAGCTTGACAGGGGGCACTGAAGCTTTCTTT. The V and J genes are TRBV5-1 and TRBJ1-1; 8 nucleotides match TRBD1. V lost 1 base to trimming and J lost 4 bases; unmatched junction nucleotides: 0. Per the germline V gene, CDR1 is SGHRS and CDR2 is YFSETQ. The CDR3 loop spans 13 amino acids.